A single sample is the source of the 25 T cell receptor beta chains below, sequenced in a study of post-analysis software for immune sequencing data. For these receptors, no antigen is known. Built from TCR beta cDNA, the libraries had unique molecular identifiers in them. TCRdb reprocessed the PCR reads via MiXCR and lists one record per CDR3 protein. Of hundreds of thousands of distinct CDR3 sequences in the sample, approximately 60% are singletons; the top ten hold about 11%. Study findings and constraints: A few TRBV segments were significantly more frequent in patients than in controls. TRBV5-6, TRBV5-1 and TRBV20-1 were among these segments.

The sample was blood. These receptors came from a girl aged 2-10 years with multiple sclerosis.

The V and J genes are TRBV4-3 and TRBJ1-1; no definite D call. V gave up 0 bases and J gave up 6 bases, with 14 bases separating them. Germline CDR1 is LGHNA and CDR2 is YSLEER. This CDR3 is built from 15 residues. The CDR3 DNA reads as TGCGCCAGCAGCCAAGATCTCCCCTCCGGCGCTGAAGCTTTCTTT. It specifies CASSQDLPSGAEAFF.

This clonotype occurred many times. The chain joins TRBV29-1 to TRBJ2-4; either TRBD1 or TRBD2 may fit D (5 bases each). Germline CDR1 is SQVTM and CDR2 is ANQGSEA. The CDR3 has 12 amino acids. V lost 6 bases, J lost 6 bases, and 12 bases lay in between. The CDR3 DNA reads TGCAGCGTGGGGGACGGCCGAAACATTCAGTACTTC. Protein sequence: CSVGDGRNIQYF.

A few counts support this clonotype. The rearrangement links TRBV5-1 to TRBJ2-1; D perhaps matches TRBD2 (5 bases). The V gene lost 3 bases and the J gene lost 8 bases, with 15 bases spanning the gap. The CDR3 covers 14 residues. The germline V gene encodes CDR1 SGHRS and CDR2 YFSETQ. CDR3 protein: CASSSHFGGHEQFF. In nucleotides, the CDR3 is TGCGCCAGCAGCTCCCACTTTGGAGGACATGAGCAGTTCTTC.

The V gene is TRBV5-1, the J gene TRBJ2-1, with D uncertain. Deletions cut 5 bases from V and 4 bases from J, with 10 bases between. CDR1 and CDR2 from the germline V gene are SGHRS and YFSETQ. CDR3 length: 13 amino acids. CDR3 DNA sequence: TGCGCCAGCAGAGTGGAGCCTTACAATGAGCAGTTCTTC. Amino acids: CASRVEPYNEQFF.

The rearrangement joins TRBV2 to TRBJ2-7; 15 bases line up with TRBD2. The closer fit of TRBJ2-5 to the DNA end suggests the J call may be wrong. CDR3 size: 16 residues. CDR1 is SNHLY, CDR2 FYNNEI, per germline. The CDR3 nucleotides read TGTGCCAGCAGTGTGGGACTAGCGGGGGGACCTGGGACCCAGTACTTC. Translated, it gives CASSVGLAGGPGTQYF.

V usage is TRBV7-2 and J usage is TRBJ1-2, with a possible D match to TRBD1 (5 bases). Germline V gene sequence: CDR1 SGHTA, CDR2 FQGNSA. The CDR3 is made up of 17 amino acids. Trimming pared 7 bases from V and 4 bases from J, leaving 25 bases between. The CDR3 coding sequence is TGTGCCAGCAACCCATCAGGGAGTTGGCAGGGCGGCTATGGCTACACCTTC. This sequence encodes CASNPSGSWQGGYGYTF.

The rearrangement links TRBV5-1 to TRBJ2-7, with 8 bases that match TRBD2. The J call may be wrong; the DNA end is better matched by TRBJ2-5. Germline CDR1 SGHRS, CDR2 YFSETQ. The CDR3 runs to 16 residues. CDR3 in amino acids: CASSSPGTRVSETQYF. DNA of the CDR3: TGCGCCAGCAGCTCACCAGGGACTAGGGTGTCGGAGACCCAGTACTTC.

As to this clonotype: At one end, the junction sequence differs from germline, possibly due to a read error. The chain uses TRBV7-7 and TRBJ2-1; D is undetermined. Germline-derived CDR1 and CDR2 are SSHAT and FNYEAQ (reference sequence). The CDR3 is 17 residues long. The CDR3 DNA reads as TGTGCTAGCAGTTTTCCACTGGGCCTCCGGTCCTACAATGAGCAGTTCTTC. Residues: CASSFPLGLRSYNEQFF.

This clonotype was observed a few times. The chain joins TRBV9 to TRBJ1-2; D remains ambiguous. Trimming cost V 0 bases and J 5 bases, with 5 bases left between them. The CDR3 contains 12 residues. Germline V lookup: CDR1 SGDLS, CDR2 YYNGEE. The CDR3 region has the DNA TGTGCCAGCAGCGTAGTTCCGTATGGCTACACCTTC. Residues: CASSVVPYGYTF.

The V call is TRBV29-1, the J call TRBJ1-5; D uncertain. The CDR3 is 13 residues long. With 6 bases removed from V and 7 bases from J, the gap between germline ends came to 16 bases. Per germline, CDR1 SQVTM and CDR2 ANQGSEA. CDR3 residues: CSVQLSPTQPQHF. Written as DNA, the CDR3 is TGCAGCGTCCAACTGAGTCCGACCCAGCCCCAGCATTTT. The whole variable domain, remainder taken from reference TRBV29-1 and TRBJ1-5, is SAVISQKPSRDICQRGTSLTIQCQVDSQVTMMFWYRQQPGQSLTLIATANQGSEATYESGFVIDKFPISRPNLTFSTLTVSNMSPEDSSIYLCSVQLSPTQPQHFGDGTRLSIL.

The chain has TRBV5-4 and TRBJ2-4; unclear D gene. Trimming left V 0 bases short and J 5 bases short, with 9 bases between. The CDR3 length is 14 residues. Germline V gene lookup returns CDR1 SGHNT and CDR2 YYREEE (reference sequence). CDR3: CASSLEGLQNIQYF. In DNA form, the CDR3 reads TGTGCCAGCAGCTTGGAAGGGTTGCAAAACATTCAGTACTTC.

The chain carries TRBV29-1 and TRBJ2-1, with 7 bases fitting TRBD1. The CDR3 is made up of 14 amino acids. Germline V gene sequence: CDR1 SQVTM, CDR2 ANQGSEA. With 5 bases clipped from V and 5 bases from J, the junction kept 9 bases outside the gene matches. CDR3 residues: CSVQERGLHNEQFF. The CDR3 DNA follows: TGCAGCGTTCAGGAGAGGGGGCTACACAATGAGCAGTTCTTC.

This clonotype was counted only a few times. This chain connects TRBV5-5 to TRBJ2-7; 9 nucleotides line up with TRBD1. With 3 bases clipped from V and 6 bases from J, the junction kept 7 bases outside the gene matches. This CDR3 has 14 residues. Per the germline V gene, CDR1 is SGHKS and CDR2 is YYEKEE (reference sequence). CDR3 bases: TGTGCCAGCAGCTCGAACAGGGGGCAAACCGAGCAGTACTTC. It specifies CASSSNRGQTEQYF.

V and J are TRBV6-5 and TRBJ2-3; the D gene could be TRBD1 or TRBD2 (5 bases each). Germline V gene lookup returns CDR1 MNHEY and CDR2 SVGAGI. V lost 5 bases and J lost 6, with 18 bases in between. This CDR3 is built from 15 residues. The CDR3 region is CASSTGTDPRDTQYF. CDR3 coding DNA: TGTGCCAGCAGTACCGGGACGGACCCCCGGGATACGCAGTATTTT.

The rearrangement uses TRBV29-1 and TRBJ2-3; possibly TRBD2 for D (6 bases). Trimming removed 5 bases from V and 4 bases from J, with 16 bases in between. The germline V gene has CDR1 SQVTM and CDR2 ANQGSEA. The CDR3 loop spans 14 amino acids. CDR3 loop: CSVSGRPVADTQYF. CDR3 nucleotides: TGCAGCGTTTCTGGGAGGCCGGTCGCAGATACGCAGTATTTT.

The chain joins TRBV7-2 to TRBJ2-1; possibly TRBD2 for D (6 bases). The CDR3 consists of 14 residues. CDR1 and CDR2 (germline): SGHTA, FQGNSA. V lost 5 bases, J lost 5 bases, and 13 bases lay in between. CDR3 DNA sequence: TGTGCCAGCAGCCCACGACTAGTTCACAATGAGCAGTTCTTC. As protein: CASSPRLVHNEQFF. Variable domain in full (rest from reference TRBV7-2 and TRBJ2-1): GAGVSQSPSNKVTEKGKDVELRCDPISGHTALYWYRQSLGQGLEFLIYFQGNSAPDKSGLPSDRFSAERTGGSVSTLTIQRTQQEDSAVYLCASSPRLVHNEQFFGPGTRLTVL.

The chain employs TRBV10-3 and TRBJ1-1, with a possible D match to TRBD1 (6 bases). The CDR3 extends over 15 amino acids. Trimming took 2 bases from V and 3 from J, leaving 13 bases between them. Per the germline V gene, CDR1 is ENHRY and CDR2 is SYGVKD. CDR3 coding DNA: TGTGCCATCAGTGAGGGGGGCGGGACGGACACTGAAGCTTTCTTT. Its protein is CAISEGGGTDTEAFF.

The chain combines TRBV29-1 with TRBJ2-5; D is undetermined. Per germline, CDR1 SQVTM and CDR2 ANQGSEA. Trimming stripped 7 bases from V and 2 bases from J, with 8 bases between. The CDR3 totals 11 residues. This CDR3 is CSGRQQETQYF. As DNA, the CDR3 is TGCAGCGGCCGGCAGCAAGAGACCCAGTACTTC.

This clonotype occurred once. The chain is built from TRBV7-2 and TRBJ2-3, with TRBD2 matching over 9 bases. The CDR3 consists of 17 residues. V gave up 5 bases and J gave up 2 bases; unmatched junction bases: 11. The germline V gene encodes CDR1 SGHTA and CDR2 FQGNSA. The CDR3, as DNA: TGTGCCAGCAGCCCCCGACGAGCGGGGGGCGTCACAGATACGCAGTATTTT. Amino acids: CASSPRRAGGVTDTQYF.

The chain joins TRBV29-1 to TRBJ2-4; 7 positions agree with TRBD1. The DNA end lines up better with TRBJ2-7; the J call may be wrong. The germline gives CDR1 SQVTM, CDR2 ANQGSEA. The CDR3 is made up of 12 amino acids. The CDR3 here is CSVGGQTYEQYF. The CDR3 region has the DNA TGCAGCGTTGGGGGACAGACCTACGAGCAGTACTTC.

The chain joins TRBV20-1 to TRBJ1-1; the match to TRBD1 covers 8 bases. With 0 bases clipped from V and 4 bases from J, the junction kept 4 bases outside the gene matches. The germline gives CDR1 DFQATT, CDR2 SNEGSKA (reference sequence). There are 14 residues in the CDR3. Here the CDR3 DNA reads TGCAGTGCTAGAGAACCCACAGGGGGCACTGAAGCTTTCTTT. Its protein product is CSAREPTGGTEAFF.

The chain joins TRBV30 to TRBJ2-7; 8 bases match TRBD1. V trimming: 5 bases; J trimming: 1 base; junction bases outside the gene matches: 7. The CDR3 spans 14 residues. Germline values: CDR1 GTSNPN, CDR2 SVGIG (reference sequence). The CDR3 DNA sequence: TGTGCCTGGGGACCCGGGACAGGTTCCTACGAGCAGTACTTC. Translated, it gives CAWGPGTGSYEQYF.

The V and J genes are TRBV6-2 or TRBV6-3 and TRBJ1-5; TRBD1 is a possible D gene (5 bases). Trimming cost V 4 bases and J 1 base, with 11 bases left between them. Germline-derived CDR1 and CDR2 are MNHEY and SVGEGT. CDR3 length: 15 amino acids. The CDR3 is CASSSGFMSNQPQHF. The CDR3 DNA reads TGTGCCAGCAGTTCAGGGTTTATGAGCAATCAGCCCCAGCATTTT.

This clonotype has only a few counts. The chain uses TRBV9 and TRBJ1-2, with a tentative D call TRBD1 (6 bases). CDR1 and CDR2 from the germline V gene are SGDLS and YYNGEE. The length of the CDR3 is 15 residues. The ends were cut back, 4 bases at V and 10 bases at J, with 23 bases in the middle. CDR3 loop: CASSPSPDRMRDYTF. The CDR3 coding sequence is TGTGCCAGCAGCCCCTCTCCCGACAGGATGAGGGACTACACCTTC.

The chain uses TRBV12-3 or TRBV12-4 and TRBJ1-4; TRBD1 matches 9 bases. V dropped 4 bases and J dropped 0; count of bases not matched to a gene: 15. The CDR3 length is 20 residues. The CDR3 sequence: CASSSQLVPGQGTTNEKLFF. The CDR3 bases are TGTGCCAGCAGTTCCCAACTAGTCCCGGGACAGGGTACAACTAATGAAAAACTGTTTTTT.